A selection of T cell receptor beta chains follows, all from one sample in a study of shared clonotypes between healthy human individuals. The repertoire was sequenced with immunoSEQ multiplex PCR; TCRdb's copy has only in-frame clones and lacks some. The sample consists of almost 700,000 clones, 92% of them appearing once. Sequencing used naive CD8+ T cells sorted from blood. Source of these receptors: a man between 25 and 39 years old in good health. Both conserved end residues are part of each CDR3. The size field is filled for only some rows; it gives once, few, many or a size class.

clone_size: .
j_call: TRBJ2-3
v_call: TRBV6-5
cdr3_aa: CASGTSSSDTQYF

clone_size: .
j_call: TRBJ2-1
v_call: TRBV14
cdr3_aa: CASSQGSGFYEQFF

clone_size: .
j_call: TRBJ2-7
v_call: TRBV7-9
cdr3_aa: CASSLARDRGPYEQYF

clone_size: .
j_call: TRBJ2-7
v_call: TRBV5-1
cdr3_aa: CASRGPTEQYF

clone_size: .
j_call: TRBJ2-5
v_call: TRBV7-8
cdr3_aa: CASSIPQGNVETQYF

clone_size: .
j_call: TRBJ2-7
v_call: TRBV2
cdr3_aa: CASSGGTSGLSYEQYF

clone_size: .
j_call: TRBJ2-1
v_call: TRBV25-1
cdr3_aa: CASSDGENNEQFF

clone_size: .
j_call: TRBJ1-2
v_call: TRBV7-2
cdr3_aa: CASSFPGVLHYGYTF

clone_size: .
j_call: TRBJ2-3
v_call: TRBV29-1
cdr3_aa: CSVVRTGVRQIEQYF

clone_size: .
j_call: TRBJ2-1
v_call: TRBV14
cdr3_aa: CATSYSGRYNEQFF

clone_size: .
j_call: TRBJ2-1
v_call: TRBV6-1
cdr3_aa: CASSAYDRGDEQFF

clone_size: .
j_call: TRBJ2-2
v_call: TRBV11-2
cdr3_aa: CASSLGQNTGELFF

clone_size: .
j_call: TRBJ1-5
v_call: TRBV4-1
cdr3_aa: CASSQEKIGAVFSQPQHF

clone_size: .
j_call: TRBJ1-4
v_call: TRBV9
cdr3_aa: CASSVARAGSGEKLFF

clone_size: once
j_call: TRBJ2-1
v_call: TRBV5-1
cdr3_aa: CASSSGTEYNEQFF

clone_size: .
j_call: TRBJ1-1
v_call: TRBV4-1
cdr3_aa: CASSQDPDTEAFF

clone_size: .
j_call: TRBJ1-5
v_call: TRBV27
cdr3_aa: CASSLSGGGNQPQHF

clone_size: .
j_call: TRBJ2-3
v_call: TRBV10-3
cdr3_aa: CAISELRGGLTDTQYF

clone_size: once
j_call: TRBJ2-1
v_call: TRBV5-6
cdr3_aa: CASSLAASGGLGEQFF

clone_size: .
j_call: TRBJ2-7
v_call: TRBV7-6
cdr3_aa: CASSTGTIYEQYF

clone_size: .
j_call: TRBJ1-1
v_call: TRBV6-5
cdr3_aa: CASSPFGPNTEAFF

clone_size: .
j_call: TRBJ2-3
v_call: TRBV19
cdr3_aa: CASTPGLWADTQYF

clone_size: once
j_call: TRBJ2-1
v_call: TRBV7-6
cdr3_aa: CASSHPSNEQFF

clone_size: .
j_call: TRBJ2-7
v_call: TRBV27
cdr3_aa: CASSFGPLRVGSEQYF

clone_size: once
j_call: TRBJ1-5
v_call: TRBV27
cdr3_aa: CASSQRGLNQPQHF

clone_size: .
j_call: TRBJ2-3
v_call: TRBV28
cdr3_aa: CASSTDRAGGFTDTQYF

clone_size: .
j_call: TRBJ2-1
v_call: TRBV4-1
cdr3_aa: CASSAGERVNEQFF

clone_size: .
j_call: TRBJ2-3
v_call: TRBV6-6
cdr3_aa: CASSSRDPSGDTQYF

clone_size: .
j_call: TRBJ1-2
v_call: TRBV2
cdr3_aa: CASRKNFLAFYGYTF

clone_size: .
j_call: TRBJ2-6
v_call: TRBV27
cdr3_aa: CASSFGHFSSGANVLTF

clone_size: .
j_call: TRBJ2-3
v_call: TRBV7-9
cdr3_aa: CASSLVGGPLDTQYF

clone_size: .
j_call: TRBJ2-2
v_call: TRBV14
cdr3_aa: CASSQLGDTGELFF

clone_size: .
j_call: TRBJ1-2
v_call: TRBV5-1
cdr3_aa: CASSLRSGTVDYGYTF

clone_size: .
j_call: TRBJ2-1
v_call: TRBV18
cdr3_aa: CASSPPTDRGNEQFF

clone_size: .
j_call: TRBJ2-3
v_call: TRBV9
cdr3_aa: CASSASGGEGDTQYF

clone_size: .
j_call: TRBJ2-1
v_call: TRBV19
cdr3_aa: CASSHSSYNEQFF

clone_size: .
j_call: TRBJ2-7
v_call: TRBV28
cdr3_aa: CASEDGTVTYEQYF

clone_size: .
j_call: TRBJ2-7
v_call: TRBV9
cdr3_aa: CASSPSGNPHEQYF

clone_size: .
j_call: TRBJ2-1
v_call: TRBV7-3
cdr3_aa: CASSLPGLGGNEQFF

clone_size: .
j_call: TRBJ2-5
v_call: TRBV13
cdr3_aa: CASSRADQETQYF

clone_size: .
j_call: TRBJ1-1
v_call: TRBV5-8
cdr3_aa: CASSQAGTGFMNTEAFF

clone_size: .
j_call: TRBJ2-3
v_call: TRBV10-1
cdr3_aa: CASSPRGRRTDTQYF

clone_size: .
j_call: TRBJ1-3
v_call: TRBV14
cdr3_aa: CASSQPPIRNTIYF

clone_size: .
j_call: TRBJ2-7
v_call: TRBV11-2
cdr3_aa: CASSLEAGGPYEQYF

clone_size: .
j_call: TRBJ1-1
v_call: TRBV5-1
cdr3_aa: CASSFRGMNTEAFF

clone_size: once
j_call: TRBJ2-5
v_call: TRBV29-1
cdr3_aa: CSGAGGTSGSQETQYF